The rows below give T cell receptor beta chains drawn from one sample of a study of blood T cell repertoires in COVID-19. The data were produced by immunoSEQ multiplex PCR, yet TCRdb's version contains in-frame clones alone and is incomplete. The top ten clones hold roughly 8.5% of a sample with about 260,000 clones, around 86% of them seen once. Sequenced material: peripheral blood. The source of these receptors is a man aged 40-50 years with active or convalescent COVID-19. Each CDR3 is given with its conserved first and last residue. Each record gives: V gene, D gene, clone size, J gene, CDR3 DNA, CDR3 protein. The D gene is left open where the match is weak. Expanded clones are given a class, and other clones once, few, many or no size at all.

TRBV9	-	-	TRBJ2-1	TGTGCCAGCAGCGCCTCCTCCCGCGAGGGATCCTACAATGAGCAGTTCTTC	CASSASSREGSYNEQFF
TRBV6-5	-	-	TRBJ1-1	TGTGCCAGTGCAGACTCTTCCATGAACACTGAAGCTTTCTTT	CASADSSMNTEAFF
TRBV5-1	TRBD2	-	TRBJ2-2	TGCGCCAGCAGCTTGAGTTCACTAGCGGGAGTCGGGGCCGGGGAGCTGTTTTTT	CASSLSSLAGVGAGELFF
TRBV30	-	-	TRBJ2-3	TGTGCCTGGAGTGTAACTGCCAGCACAGATACGCAGTATTTT	CAWSVTASTDTQYF
TRBV11-3	TRBD1	-	TRBJ2-3	TGTGCCAGCAGCTTAAGGGTTAGGGGGCACCCAGATACGCAGTATTTT	CASSLRVRGHPDTQYF
TRBV6-5	-	-	TRBJ1-1	TGTGCCAGCGATCAGGGAGGCACTGAAGCTTTCTTT	CASDQGGTEAFF
TRBV11-3	-	-	TRBJ2-3	TGTGCCAGCAGCTCATTAGCGAACCCCACAGATACGCAGTATTTT	CASSSLANPTDTQYF
TRBV10-1	-	-	TRBJ2-3	TGCGCCAGCAGGGCATGGGACAAGAACACAGATACGCAGTATTTT	CASRAWDKNTDTQYF
TRBV2	TRBD1	-	TRBJ1-5	TGTGCCAGCGCAAGTGGACAGGGGAAGGGGCAGCCCCAGCATTTT	CASASGQGKGQPQHF
TRBV23-1	-	-	TRBJ1-5	TGCGCCAGCAGTCGAACCGCAGGTATCAATCAGCCCCAGCATTTT	CASSRTAGINQPQHF
TRBV27	TRBD1	-	TRBJ1-2	TGTGCCAGCAGCGGAACCGGGACAGAAATCTATGGCTACACCTTC	CASSGTGTEIYGYTF
TRBV7-9	-	few	TRBJ1-2	TGTGCCAGCAGACCAGATGACTATGGCTACACCTTC	CASRPDDYGYTF
TRBV3-1/TRBV3-2	TRBD1	-	TRBJ2-7	TGTGCCAGCAGCCAAAATTACAGGGGGCCCCCGTACTTC	CASSQNYRGPPYF
TRBV5-1	-	-	TRBJ2-3	TGCGCCAGCAGTAAAGGAGGGAGCGTCGCAGATACGCAGTATTTT	CASSKGGSVADTQYF
TRBV10-1	TRBD1	few	TRBJ2-1	TGCGCCAGCAGTGGGGACAGGCCTTTTGACAATGAGCAGTTCTTC	CASSGDRPFDNEQFF
TRBV3-1/TRBV3-2	-	-	TRBJ2-7	TGTGCCAGCAGCCAAGATGCGGGGAACGAGCAGTACTTC	CASSQDAGNEQYF
TRBV6-5	-	-	TRBJ1-2	TGTGCCAGCAGTTACTCTGGCACTAACTATGGCTACACCTTC	CASSYSGTNYGYTF
TRBV5-6	-	-	TRBJ2-7	TGTGCCAGCAGCTCACGAGGCGAGCAGTACTTC	CASSSRGEQYF
TRBV5-4	TRBD1	-	TRBJ2-2	TGTGCCAGCAGCAGGGACAGGGAGAACACCGGGGAGCTGTTTTTT	CASSRDRENTGELFF
TRBV3-1/TRBV3-2	-	once	TRBJ2-2	TGTGCCAGCAGCCAAACAATCCCACCAAACACCGGGGAGCTGTTTTTT	CASSQTIPPNTGELFF
TRBV6-1	TRBD1	-	TRBJ2-7	TGTGCCAGCAGTGAAGACAGGGGGACCTACGAGCAGTACTTC	CASSEDRGTYEQYF
TRBV6-5	-	few	TRBJ1-1	TGTGCCAGCAGTCTAGGGGCGACTGAAGCTTTCTTT	CASSLGATEAFF
TRBV2	-	once	TRBJ2-3	TGTGCCAGAGGGGGGGTGGCAGATACGCAGTATTTT	CARGGVADTQYF
TRBV2	-	-	TRBJ1-5	TGTGCCAGCAGGCAAACAGGAGTGAGCAATCAGCCCCAGCATTTT	CASRQTGVSNQPQHF
TRBV10-3	TRBD1	-	TRBJ1-2	TGTGCCATCAGTGGACAGGGGCAGGACTATGGCTACACCTTC	CAISGQGQDYGYTF
TRBV21-1	-	-	TRBJ1-4	TGTGCCAGCAGCTTATGGGGGGAACCATATGCAACTAATGAAAAACTGTTTTTT	CASSLWGEPYATNEKLFF
TRBV24-1	-	-	TRBJ2-1	TGTGCCACCCGAGGATTTATGGACAATGAGCAGTTCTTC	CATRGFMDNEQFF
TRBV5-6	-	few	TRBJ1-4	TGTGCCAGCAGCCGGACACTCGTCCCCGAAAAACTGTTTTTT	CASSRTLVPEKLFF
TRBV5-6	TRBD1	-	TRBJ1-6	TGTGCCAGCAGCTGGTGGGACAGGGATAATTCACCCCTCCACTTT	CASSWWDRDNSPLHF
TRBV2	TRBD2	-	TRBJ2-2	TGTGCCACCCAGGGGGGTAGCGGGAGCCAGAACACCGGGGAGCTGTTTTTT	CATQGGSGSQNTGELFF
TRBV29-1	-	-	TRBJ1-1	TGCAGCGCCCCCGGGGTTGGGAACACTGAAGCTTTCTTT	CSAPGVGNTEAFF
TRBV28	-	-	TRBJ1-4	TGTGCCAGCAGCCGCTGGGGCTCAACTAATGAAAAACTGTTTTTT	CASSRWGSTNEKLFF
TRBV9	-	-	TRBJ2-1	TGTGCCAGCAGCCCGAGTTCTCGTGAGCAGTTCTTC	CASSPSSREQFF
TRBV6-6	TRBD1	-	TRBJ2-7	TGTGCCAGCAGTTCTAAGCGGACAGGGCAGAACGAGCAGTACTTC	CASSSKRTGQNEQYF
TRBV30	TRBD2	-	TRBJ2-7	TGTGCCTGGCGATACGGACTAGCTTCGAACGAGCAGTACTTC	CAWRYGLASNEQYF
TRBV2	-	-	TRBJ2-7	TGTGCCAGCAACAACAGGGTGATCTACGAGCAGTACTTC	CASNNRVIYEQYF
TRBV6-5	-	once	TRBJ2-7	TGTGCCAGCAGTTACGGGGCTCGAGGCGAGCAGTACTTC	CASSYGARGEQYF
TRBV6-5	TRBD1	-	TRBJ1-4	TGTTCGGTTGGGGGACAGGGGGCCCCAAATGAAAAACTGTTTTTT	CSVGGQGAPNEKLFF
TRBV30	-	-	TRBJ2-1	TGTGCCTGGAGCCGACAGGAGTATGAGCAGTTCTTC	CAWSRQEYEQFF
TRBV19	TRBD1	few	TRBJ1-1	TGTGCCAGTAGTCAGACAGGGGCCACTGAAGCTTTCTTT	CASSQTGATEAFF
TRBV5-1	TRBD1	-	TRBJ1-1	TGCGCCAGCAGCTTTTCGGTGGGACAGGGGACGAACACTGAAGCTTTCTTT	CASSFSVGQGTNTEAFF
TRBV2	TRBD2	-	TRBJ2-1	TGTGCCAGCAGTGCAAAGCGGGGGGCCCCGAGCTCCTACAATGAGCAGTTCTTC	CASSAKRGAPSSYNEQFF
TRBV7-3	-	-	TRBJ2-1	TGTGCCAGCAGCTTAACTCGGCAGGCCTACAATGAGCAGTTCTTC	CASSLTRQAYNEQFF
TRBV30	TRBD1	-	TRBJ1-1	TGTGCCTGGGCTTACGACAGGGCCACTGAAGCTTTCTTT	CAWAYDRATEAFF
TRBV6-5	TRBD2	few	TRBJ2-5	TGTGCCAGCAGTTTCCAGACTAGCTCCGAGACCCAGTACTTC	CASSFQTSSETQYF
TRBV9	-	-	TRBJ2-7	TGTGCCAGCAGCGTAGGGGGCATGGGCAACGAGCAGTACTTC	CASSVGGMGNEQYF
TRBV7-6	-	-	TRBJ1-2	TGTGCCAGCAGCTTAGATGCAGGGCGCGGCTACACCTTC	CASSLDAGRGYTF
TRBV11-2	TRBD1	-	TRBJ1-6	TGTGCCAGCAGCTACCGACAGGGGAATTCACCCCTCCACTTT	CASSYRQGNSPLHF
TRBV3-1/TRBV3-2	-	-	TRBJ2-2	TGTGCCAGCAGCCGCGGGGGGACAGAGAACACCGGGGAGCTGTTTTTT	CASSRGGTENTGELFF
TRBV6-5	-	-	TRBJ1-5	TGTGCCAGCAGTCAAACCGGGACATTACATCAGCCCCAGCATTTT	CASSQTGTLHQPQHF
TRBV11-2	TRBD2	many	TRBJ2-1	TGTGCCAGCAGCTTAGTTGCGGGGGGGCCCCCAAATGAGCAGTTCTTC	CASSLVAGGPPNEQFF